This TCR beta chain was retrieved from a study of cytomegalovirus exposure and HLA in healthy donors. Across the study: Earlier, 150 million to 200 million T cells were analyzed, and 90 million to 140 million unique TCR beta sequences were found among them.

There are 14 residues in the CDR3. The trim removed 5 bases at V and 4 bases at J, leaving 4 bases unmatched. The germline gives CDR1 MNHEY, CDR2 SMNVEV (reference sequence). The PCR ran on 60 Vbeta and 13 Jbeta primers. The repertoire was sequenced with immunoSEQ multiplex PCR; TCRdb's copy has only in-frame clones and lacks some. The sample lists 150,000 to 200,000 clones; around 83% were seen once. The sample was PBMCs. The chain employs TRBV27 and TRBJ2-5, with 10 nucleotides matching TRBD2. The receptor's source is a man in his fifties or sixties in good health and CMV-seropositive. DNA of the CDR3: TGTGCCAGCAGTCCGGGACTAGCGCTAGAGACCCAGTACTTC. Translation gives CASSPGLALETQYF.